These 32 T cell receptor beta chains share one sample of origin, sequenced in a study of CD8 T cells in ankylosing spondylitis. Study-wide results and limits: Seven or eight highly homologous variants formed a TCR beta motif that appeared characteristic of ankylosing spondylitis blood.

TCRdb reprocessed the 5' RACE reads with MiXCR, giving one entry per CDR3 protein. Of about 340,000 distinct CDR3 sequences in the sample, roughly 8% were seen once. No antigen is known for these receptors. The specimen was blood, either unsorted or a sorted T cell fraction (not recorded which). The receptors here all came from a male donor with ankylosing spondylitis.

The chain uses TRBV28 and TRBJ2-2; tentative D call: TRBD1 (6 bases). The CDR3 covers 17 residues. Between the trimmed V and J ends, which lost 2 bases and 1 base, there was a span of 14 bases. Germline assignment: CDR1 MDHEN and CDR2 SYDVKM. The CDR3 DNA follows: TGTGCCAGCAGTTTAGCAGGACAGCTGAGGAACACCGGGGAGCTGTTTTTT. This encodes CASSLAGQLRNTGELFF.

This rearrangement joins TRBV7-9 to TRBJ1-1; D is unclear. The CDR3 has 13 residues. The V and J ends lost 7 bases and 1 base respectively, with 10 bases between them. In germline, CDR1 is SEHNR, CDR2 FQNEAQ (reference sequence). The CDR3 spells CASNFRANTEAFF. The DNA for the CDR3 is TGTGCCAGCAACTTCCGGGCGAACACTGAAGCTTTCTTT.

V gene TRBV14 combines with J gene TRBJ1-2, with no clear D. The CDR3 sequence is 14 residues long. Trimming pared 4 bases from V and 8 bases from J, leaving 17 bases between. CDR1 is SGHDN and CDR2 is FVKESK in the germline V gene. CDR3 nucleotides: TGTGCCAGCAGCCTAAGTCTGTTCGCTGGCGGCTACACCTTC. It yields the protein CASSLSLFAGGYTF.

The CDR3 DNA reads as TGTGCCGGGGGTGGGACAGGGGGTTTCGAGCAGTACTTC. The encoded protein is CAGGGTGGFEQYF. This chain joins TRBV2 and TRBJ2-7; 11 bases match TRBD1. With 11 bases clipped from V and 6 bases from J, the junction kept 9 bases outside the gene matches. Per the germline V gene, CDR1 is SNHLY and CDR2 is FYNNEI. This CDR3 region has 13 residues.

V is TRBV28 and J is TRBJ2-7; D gene uncertain. The CDR3 totals 14 residues. V lost 5 bases, J lost 7 bases, and 18 bases lay in between. Germline loops: CDR1 MDHEN, CDR2 SYDVKM. CDR3: CASSLPLAPKEQYF. The CDR3 region has the DNA TGTGCCAGCAGTCTCCCGTTGGCCCCTAAAGAGCAGTACTTC.

This clonotype was seen ten or more times. The rearrangement links TRBV6-2 or TRBV6-3 to TRBJ2-5; 7 positions agree with TRBD1. V lost 6 bases and J lost 2; bases outside the gene matches: 6. This CDR3 has 14 amino acids. Per germline, CDR1 MNHEY and CDR2 SVGEGT. The CDR3 DNA is TGTGCCAGCAGCCATGGGACAGAGCAAGAGACCCAGTACTTC. This encodes CASSHGTEQETQYF.

This clonotype has ten or more counts. The chain joins TRBV10-2 to TRBJ1-5; weak D call: TRBD1 (5 bases). Germline CDR1 and CDR2: WSHSY and SAAADI. V was shortened by 0 bases and J by 2 bases, with 8 bases between the two germline ends. The CDR3 contains 15 residues. The CDR3 spells CASSESGHRNQPQHF. CDR3 in DNA: TGCGCCAGCAGTGAGTCAGGACACCGCAATCAGCCCCAGCATTTT.

This chain connects TRBV29-1 to TRBJ2-5; D perhaps matches TRBD2 (5 bases). Germline V lookup: CDR1 SQVTM, CDR2 ANQGSEA. V gave up 2 bases and J gave up 5 bases, with 12 bases separating them. This CDR3 is built from 13 residues. CDR3 DNA: TGCAGCGTTGAACTTTTCGGGAAGGAGACCCAGTACTTC. It codes for CSVELFGKETQYF.

There are many counts of this clonotype. The chain links TRBV12-3 or TRBV12-4 to TRBJ2-2; the D is unclear. V lost 2 bases and J lost 7, with 5 bases in between. CDR3 length: 12 residues. CDR3 amino acids: CASSLSFGELFF. The CDR3 DNA reads TGTGCCAGCAGTTTAAGTTTCGGGGAGCTGTTTTTT.

This clonotype was seen a handful of times. The chain recombines TRBV7-2 with TRBJ2-1; D not resolved. The germline V gene encodes CDR1 SGHTA and CDR2 FQGNSA. The CDR3 is 15 amino acids. Trimming pared 1 base from V and 7 bases from J, leaving 14 bases between. The CDR3 loop is CASSLGQVLVNEQFF. The CDR3 nucleotides are TGTGCCAGCAGCTTAGGGCAGGTTTTGGTAAATGAGCAGTTCTTC.

The chain joins TRBV7-8 to TRBJ2-1, with 7 positions matching TRBD1. From germline, CDR1 is SGHVS and CDR2 FQNEAQ. This CDR3 has 12 amino acids. Trimming removed 3 bases from V and 8 bases from J; junction bases left unmatched: 1. The CDR3 sequence: CASSFDRDEQFF. As DNA, the CDR3 is TGTGCCAGCAGCTTCGACAGGGATGAGCAGTTCTTC.

This clonotype was seen at least ten times. The chain recombines TRBV29-1 with TRBJ2-2; the D is unclear. The CDR3 is made up of 12 amino acids. Per the germline V gene, CDR1 is SQVTM and CDR2 is ANQGSEA. V lost 7 bases to trimming and J lost 6 bases, with 12 bases between them. CDR3 bases: TGCAGCGGTGACGTCGGGCCCGGGGAGCTGTTTTTT. This encodes CSGDVGPGELFF.

This clonotype was counted a few times. The V and J genes are TRBV25-1 and TRBJ1-3; D may be TRBD1 (6 bases). The CDR3 runs to 14 residues. The V gene's germline CDR1 is MGHDK and CDR2 SYGVNS. Deletions cut 6 bases from V and 2 bases from J, with 11 bases between. The CDR3 region is CASRTGRPGNTIYF. As DNA, the CDR3 is TGTGCCAGCAGGACAGGCCGACCTGGAAACACCATATATTTT.

This clonotype came up many times. CDR3: CSVGPKGSYNEQFF. CDR3 nucleotides: TGCAGCGTTGGTCCTAAGGGCTCCTACAATGAGCAGTTCTTC. This chain connects TRBV29-1 to TRBJ2-1; D is unresolved. The CDR3 covers 14 residues. Germline assignment: CDR1 SQVTM and CDR2 ANQGSEA. V lost 4 bases to trimming and J lost 0 bases, with 10 bases between them.

There are many counts of this clonotype. This chain links TRBV28 with TRBJ2-3; no clear D gene. Per the germline V gene, CDR1 is MDHEN and CDR2 is SYDVKM. V lost 3 bases and J lost 6, with 13 bases in between. CDR3 length equals 14 residues. In DNA, the CDR3 is TGTGCCAGCAGTTTCAGGCCCCAATGGGATACGCAGTATTTT. Residues: CASSFRPQWDTQYF.

This chain connects TRBV29-1 to TRBJ2-5, with 10 nucleotides matching TRBD2. J gave up 5 bases and V 5 bases, and 5 bases lay outside the gene matches. The CDR3 is made up of 13 amino acids. Germline V gene sequence: CDR1 SQVTM, CDR2 ANQGSEA. CDR3 in amino acids: CSVRAGGRETQYF. DNA for the CDR3: TGCAGCGTTCGAGCGGGAGGGAGGGAGACCCAGTACTTC.

This clonotype occurred many times. The genes are TRBV15 and TRBJ2-2, with D tentatively TRBD1 (5 bases). Germline CDR1 is LNHNV and CDR2 is YYDKDF (reference sequence). V lost 3 bases to trimming and J lost 2 bases, with 10 bases between them. This CDR3 spans 15 amino acids. The DNA for the CDR3 is TGTGCCACCAGCAGTTGGACAAAAAACACCGGGGAGCTGTTTTTT. This translates into CATSSWTKNTGELFF.

There are a few counts of this clonotype. V usage is TRBV9 and J usage is TRBJ2-1, with 10 bases matching TRBD1. V was clipped by 3 bases and J by 7 bases; unmatched bases: 10. CDR1 SGDLS and CDR2 YYNGEE come from the germline V gene. This CDR3 is 16 amino acids long. The CDR3 DNA is TGTGCCAGCAGCGCCCCTGGGGGGACAGGGGTTAATGAGCAGTTCTTC. Protein: CASSAPGGTGVNEQFF. Variable domain in full (rest from reference TRBV9 and TRBJ2-1): DSGVTQTPKHLITATGQRVTLRCSPRSGDLSVYWYQQSLDQGLQFLIQYYNGEERAKGNILERFSAQQFPDLHSELNLSSLELGDSALYFCASSAPGGTGVNEQFFGPGTRLTVL.

The J gene is TRBJ1-1, the V gene TRBV2; 7 nucleotides match TRBD1. Unmatched junction bases numbered 4, after V lost 8 bases and J lost 1 base. This CDR3 spans 13 amino acids. In germline, CDR1 is SNHLY, CDR2 FYNNEI. CDR3 coding DNA: TGTGCCAGCGAACAGGGGACGAACACTGAAGCTTTCTTT. Translating gives CASEQGTNTEAFF. Based on the CDR3 plus reference TRBV2 and TRBJ1-1, the full variable domain is EPEVTQTPSHQVTQMGQEVILRCVPISNHLYFYWYRQILGQKVEFLVSFYNNEISEKSEIFDDQFSVERPDGSNFTLKIRSTKLEDSAMYFCASEQGTNTEAFFGQGTRLTVV.

V gene TRBV7-9 combines with J gene TRBJ2-5; TRBD1 might be the D (5 bases). V gave up 4 bases and J gave up 1 base, with 19 bases separating them. Germline V CDR1 and CDR2: SEHNR, FQNEAQ (reference sequence). CDR3 size: 17 residues. The CDR3 reads CASSSYLDSRSQETQYF. DNA for the CDR3: TGTGCCAGCAGCTCATACCTTGACAGTCGAAGCCAAGAGACCCAGTACTTC.

The chain is built from TRBV29-1 and TRBJ2-4; 7 bases align to TRBD1. V shed 7 bases, J shed 5 bases, and the junction held 8 bases outside the gene matches. CDR1 is SQVTM, CDR2 ANQGSEA, per germline. CDR3 length equals 13 residues. CDR3 residues: CSGTRGGENIQYF. As DNA, the CDR3 is TGCAGCGGTACCCGAGGGGGCGAAAACATTCAGTACTTC.

There are a few counts of this clonotype. The chain has TRBV7-9 and TRBJ2-3; D might be TRBD1 or TRBD2, each matching 5 bases. Looked up from germline, CDR1 is SEHNR and CDR2 is FQNEAQ (reference sequence). Deletions cut 5 bases from V and 5 bases from J, with 14 bases between. The CDR3 contains 14 residues. CDR3 residues: CASSLRVGEDTQYF. In DNA form, the CDR3 reads TGTGCCAGCAGCCTGCGGGTGGGGGAAGATACGCAGTATTTT.

This clonotype was picked up a small number of times. This chain connects TRBV7-8 to TRBJ2-3; TRBD2 aligns across 9 bases. The V segment lost 0 bases and the J segment 3 bases; nucleotides outside the gene matches: 10. CDR3 length: 18 amino acids. From germline, CDR1 is SGHVS and CDR2 FQNEAQ. The CDR3 nucleotides read TGTGCCAGCAGCTTAGCGGTTCTAGGGCGGGAGGGGACAGATACGCAGTATTTT. Translating it yields CASSLAVLGREGTDTQYF.

This clonotype showed up many times. The chain couples TRBV6-4 to TRBJ2-1; 10 bases match TRBD2. The CDR3 extends over 14 amino acids. The V gene's germline CDR1 is MRHNA and CDR2 SNTAGT. Trimming cost V 4 bases and J 9 bases; bases outside gene matches: 6. In DNA form, the CDR3 reads TGTGCCAGCAGTGCTAGCGGGAGAGTAAGTGAGCAGTTCTTC. Translating gives CASSASGRVSEQFF.

The gene calls are TRBV6-5 and TRBJ1-1, with D perhaps matching TRBD1 (5 bases). The V end was cut by 4 bases, the J end by 3 bases, with 15 bases between. CDR3 size: 15 residues. Germline CDR1 reads MNHEY; CDR2 reads SVGAGI. The CDR3 sequence is CASSFSTRADTEAFF. For the CDR3, the DNA is TGTGCCAGCAGTTTCTCGACCAGGGCGGACACTGAAGCTTTCTTT.

This clonotype has more than one count but fewer than ten. The genes are TRBV4-2 and TRBJ1-4, with TRBD1 as a possible D gene (5 bases). This CDR3 contains 14 residues. The germline V and J ends were trimmed by 0 bases and 8 bases, with 10 bases remaining between them. Germline V gene sequence: CDR1 LGHNA, CDR2 YNFKEQ. The CDR3 spells CASSQDPGHEKLFF. The CDR3 bases are TGTGCCAGCAGCCAAGATCCAGGGCACGAAAAACTGTTTTTT.

The J gene is TRBJ2-6, the V gene TRBV15; D unresolved. Trimming took 6 bases from V and 0 from J, leaving 3 bases between them. Looked up from germline, CDR1 is LNHNV and CDR2 is YYDKDF (reference sequence). The CDR3 loop spans 13 amino acids. This chain's CDR3 is CATRDSGANVLTF. As DNA, the CDR3 is TGTGCCACCAGGGACTCTGGGGCCAACGTCCTGACTTTC.

In its sample, this clonotype was seen many times. This rearrangement joins TRBV4-1 to TRBJ2-1, with D perhaps TRBD1 (5 bases). V lost 0 bases to trimming and J lost 9 bases, with 6 bases between them. CDR1 and CDR2 from the germline V gene are MGHRA and YSYEKL. The CDR3 is made up of 12 amino acids. The CDR3 reads CASSQDRAEQFF. The DNA of the CDR3 is TGCGCCAGCAGCCAAGACAGGGCTGAGCAGTTCTTC.

In its sample, this clonotype was seen many times. The chain carries TRBV3-1 and TRBJ2-6; D not certain. V lost 0 bases to trimming and J lost 0 bases, with 3 bases between them. The CDR3 contains 15 residues. In germline, CDR1 is LGHDT, CDR2 YNNKEL (reference sequence). As DNA, the CDR3 is TGTGCCAGCAGCCAAGACGTCTCTGGGGCCAACGTCCTGACTTTC. Translated, it gives CASSQDVSGANVLTF. Looking up the rest from reference TRBV3-1 and TRBJ2-6 gives the full variable domain: DTAVSQTPKYLVTQMGNDKSIKCEQNLGHDTMYWYKQDSKKFLKIMFSYNNKELIINETVPNRFSPKSPDKAHLNLHINSLELGDSAVYFCASSQDVSGANVLTFGAGSRLTVL.

This rearrangement joins TRBV24-1 to TRBJ2-7, with a possible D match to TRBD1 (6 bases). V was shortened by 4 bases and J by 7 bases, with 16 bases between the two germline ends. Germline-derived CDR1 and CDR2 are KGHDR and SFDVKD. The CDR3 runs to 14 residues. The CDR3 DNA is TGTGCCACCAGTGAACCGGGACAATCGAGGGAGCAGTACTTC. It codes for CATSEPGQSREQYF.

There are a few counts of this clonotype. The chain recombines TRBV7-6 with TRBJ2-2, with a possible D match to TRBD1 (6 bases). Germline V CDR1 and CDR2: SGHVS, FNYEAQ. V lost 2 bases, J lost 5 bases, and 18 bases lay in between. The CDR3 has 17 amino acids. The CDR3 coding sequence is TGTGCCAGCAGCTTATCGGACATCAGGGGTTGGACCGGGGAGCTGTTTTTT. This translates into CASSLSDIRGWTGELFF.

This clonotype was counted at least ten times. The chain couples TRBV10-3 to TRBJ2-1; D possibly corresponds to TRBD2 (5 bases). Germline V gene data show CDR1 as ENHRY and CDR2 as SYGVKD. V gave up 3 bases and J gave up 8 bases, with 11 bases separating them. The CDR3 runs 13 residues. This chain's CDR3 is CAISDGLADEQFF. CDR3 DNA: TGTGCCATCAGTGACGGTCTAGCAGATGAGCAGTTCTTC.